One T cell receptor beta chain is described in this entry. The CDR3 consists of 15 residues. The trim removed 3 bases at V and 5 bases at J, leaving 5 bases unmatched. Per germline, CDR1 LNHNV and CDR2 YYDKDF (reference sequence). This record comes from a study of technical replicates of blood from a few donors. Clones were read by immunoSEQ multiplex PCR, and TCRdb kept only the in-frame ones, dropping some. The table shows 55,000 to 80,000 clones, with nearly 98% occurring only once. The source of this sequence is a human donor in good health. The chain uses TRBV15 and TRBJ2-2, with 8 bases that match TRBD1. Material: T cells isolated from PBMCs. The CDR3 sequence is CATSSWTGQTGELFF. CDR3 nucleotide sequence: TGTGCCACCAGCAGTTGGACAGGGCAGACCGGGGAGCTGTTTTTT.